This TCR beta chain was captured in a study of blood T cell repertoires in COVID-19. Turning to the study itself: Researchers got acute and convalescent COVID-19 samples from the United States, Italy and Spain. T cells, B-cell-depleted T cells, or PBMCs supplied cDNA or gDNA.

This clone was recorded many times. Under the authors' procedure: It was from reference gene primer amplification that nucleated cell counts were estimated. Generated by immunoSEQ multiplex PCR, the TCRdb table keeps only in-frame clones and is missing some. The D gene and trimming were derived from the DNA, and the V and J assignments and clone size from that table. The sample shows 180,000 or so clones, about 78% of them seen only once. The CDR3 is 13 amino acids. Germline-derived CDR1 and CDR2 are LGHDT and YNNKEL (reference sequence). Losses at the gene ends were 8 bases for V and 7 bases for J; bases not matched to a gene: 10.

Sequenced sample: peripheral blood. This sequence joins TRBV3-1 (or the pseudogene TRBV3-2) and TRBJ2-5, with 7 bases identical to TRBD2. This receptor was taken from a woman between 45 and 60 years old with active or convalescent COVID-19. CDR3 in amino acids: CASSREWDSTQYF. CDR3 DNA: TGTGCCAGCTCGCGGGAGTGGGATTCGACCCAGTACTTC.